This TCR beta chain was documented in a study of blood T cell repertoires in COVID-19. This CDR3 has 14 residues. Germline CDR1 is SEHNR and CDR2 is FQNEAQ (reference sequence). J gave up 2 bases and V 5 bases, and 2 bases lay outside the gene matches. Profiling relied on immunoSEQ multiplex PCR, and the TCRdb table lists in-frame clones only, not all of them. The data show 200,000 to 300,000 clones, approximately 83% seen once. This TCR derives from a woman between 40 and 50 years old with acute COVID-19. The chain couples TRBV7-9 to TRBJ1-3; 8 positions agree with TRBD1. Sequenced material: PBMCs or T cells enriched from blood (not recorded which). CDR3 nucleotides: TGTGCCAGCAGCGAGACAGGGGCTGGAAACACCATATATTTT. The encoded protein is CASSETGAGNTIYF. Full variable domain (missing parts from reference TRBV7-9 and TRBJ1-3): DTGVSQNPRHKITKRGQNVTFRCDPISEHNRLYWYRQTLGQGPEFLTYFQNEAQLEKSRLLSDRFSAERPKGSFSTLEIQRTEQGDSAMYLCASSETGAGNTIYFGEGSWLTVV.